This TCR beta chain was captured in a study of shared clonotypes between healthy human individuals. CD4+ cells yielded CD45RA+ naive and CD45RA-negative memory subsets. CDR3 length: 13 residues. V was shortened by 0 bases and J by 7 bases, with 9 bases between the two germline ends. The germline CDR1 and CDR2 sequences are KGHSH and LQKENI. In the authors' methods: Because ImmunoSEQ provided only junction sequences with no quality scores, the filtering differed. Some clones are missing from TCRdb's copy, which holds only in-frame ones; the method was immunoSEQ multiplex PCR. V and J calls and clone size come straight from that table; D and trimming were deduced from the DNA. Of 550,000 to 800,000 clones listed, around two thirds are singletons.

The J gene is TRBJ1-2, the V gene TRBV18; tentative D call: TRBD1 (6 bases). This TCR derives from a young woman in good health. Sequencing was done on a sample of memory CD4+ T cells sorted from blood. Noted subset: CD45RA-negative fraction. CDR3 loop: CASSPPAGVGYTF. The DNA of the CDR3 is TGTGCCAGCTCACCACCGGCAGGGGTTGGCTACACCTTC.